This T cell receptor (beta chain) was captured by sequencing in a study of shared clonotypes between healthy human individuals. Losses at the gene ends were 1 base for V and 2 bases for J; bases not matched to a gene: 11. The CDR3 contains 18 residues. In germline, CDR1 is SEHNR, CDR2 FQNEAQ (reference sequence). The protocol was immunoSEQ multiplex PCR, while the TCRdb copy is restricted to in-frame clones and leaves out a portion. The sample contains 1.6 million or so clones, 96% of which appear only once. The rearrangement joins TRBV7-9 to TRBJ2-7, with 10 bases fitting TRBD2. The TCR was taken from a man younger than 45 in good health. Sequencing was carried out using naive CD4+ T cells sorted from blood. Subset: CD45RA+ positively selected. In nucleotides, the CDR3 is TGTGCCAGCAGCTTAGAGCCCCCTAGCGGGGGTGAACCCTACGAGCAGTACTTC. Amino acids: CASSLEPPSGGEPYEQYF.